The 9 T cell receptor beta chains presented below share a single source sample, sequenced in a study of blood T cell repertoires in COVID-19. Method: immunoSEQ multiplex PCR; TCRdb's copy keeps in-frame clones and lacks some. The sample records some 97,000 clones, roughly 87% being singletons. The sample was peripheral blood. Receptor source: a man younger than 40 in a cohort sampled during active COVID-19.

V is TRBV15 and J is TRBJ2-1; the match to TRBD1 covers 7 bases. CDR3 size: 14 residues. The germline V gene encodes CDR1 LNHNV and CDR2 YYDKDF (reference sequence). Losses at the gene ends were 0 bases for V and 5 bases for J; bases not matched to a gene: 1. The DNA of the CDR3 is TGTGCCACCAGCAGAGAACAGGGGAACAATGAGCAGTTCTTC. Encoded protein: CATSREQGNNEQFF.

The genes are TRBV5-6 and TRBJ2-1; the match to TRBD2 covers 9 bases. Per the germline V gene, CDR1 is SGHDT and CDR2 is YYEEEE. The V gene end was trimmed by 0 bases and the J gene end by 7 bases; junction bases not matched to a gene: 2. The CDR3 loop spans 14 amino acids. DNA of the CDR3: TGTGCCAGCAGCTTGGGACTAGCGGTAAATGAGCAGTTCTTC. As protein: CASSLGLAVNEQFF.

V gene TRBV24-1 combines with J gene TRBJ1-1, with TRBD1 matching 8 bases. Germline trimming cut 4 bases from V and 1 base from J; bases unmatched to any gene: 16. The CDR3 has 19 amino acids. CDR1 KGHDR and CDR2 SFDVKD come from the germline V gene. CDR3 bases: TGTGCCACCAGTGACCCGGACCCTGACAGGGGTTCGACGAACACTGAAGCTTTCTTT. Translation gives CATSDPDPDRGSTNTEAFF.

CDR3 DNA sequence: TGTGCCAGCAGCCCGGGACTAGCGGGCGAGACCCAGTACTTC. Translated, it gives CASSPGLAGETQYF. The genes are TRBV14 and TRBJ2-5; 12 nucleotides agree with TRBD2. The CDR3 length is 14 residues. Germline CDR1 reads SGHDN; CDR2 reads FVKESK. Losses at the gene ends were 4 bases for V and 5 bases for J; bases not matched to a gene: 2. Using reference TRBV14 and TRBJ2-5 for the parts outside the CDR3, the full variable domain is EAGVTQFPSHSVIEKGQTVTLRCDPISGHDNLYWYRRVMGKEIKFLLHFVKESKQDESGMPNNRFLAERTGGTYSTLKVQPAELEDSGVYFCASSPGLAGETQYFGPGTRLLVL.

In its sample, this clone was seen a few times. The gene calls are TRBV7-9 and TRBJ2-7, with 7 bases that match TRBD1. The CDR3 contains 13 residues. J was trimmed by 2 bases and V by 5 bases; bases with no gene match: 3. CDR1 and CDR2 (germline): SEHNR, FQNEAQ (reference sequence). CDR3 coding DNA: TGTGCCAGCAGCACCGGGACAGCCTACGAGCAGTACTTC. It translates to CASSTGTAYEQYF. Complete variable domain (other parts from reference TRBV7-9 and TRBJ2-7): DTGVSQNPRHKITKRGQNVTFRCDPISEHNRLYWYRQTLGQGPEFLTYFQNEAQLEKSRLLSDRFSAERPKGSFSTLEIQRTEQGDSAMYLCASSTGTAYEQYFGPGTRLTVT.

The chain links TRBV5-1 to TRBJ2-7; a weak D match, TRBD2 (6 bases). CDR3 length equals 15 residues. V was pared by 0 bases and J by 3 bases, with 13 bases between. Germline CDR1 SGHRS, CDR2 YFSETQ. The DNA for the CDR3 is TGCGCCAGCAGCTTGGCCTCGCGGGGAAACTACGAGCAGTACTTC. This gives the protein CASSLASRGNYEQYF.

This clone was counted a single time. This chain uses TRBV19 with TRBJ2-3; D may be TRBD1 (5 bases). The CDR3 length is 16 residues. Trimming stripped 6 bases from V and 4 bases from J, with 20 bases between. CDR1 LNHDA and CDR2 SQIVND come from the germline V gene (reference sequence). The CDR3 protein is CASSLTQSRGADTQYF. The DNA of the CDR3 is TGTGCCAGTAGCCTTACACAGTCAAGGGGTGCAGATACGCAGTATTTT.

In its sample, this clone was seen once. The V and J genes are TRBV11-1 and TRBJ2-3; a weak D match, TRBD1 (5 bases). CDR1 is SGHAT, CDR2 FQDESV, per germline (reference sequence). V lost 4 bases and J lost 1, with 12 bases in between. The CDR3 has 15 residues. CDR3 sequence: CASSSRQGGTDTQYF. The DNA of the CDR3 is TGTGCCAGCAGCTCGCGGCAGGGCGGCACAGATACGCAGTATTTT.

The genes are TRBV7-2 and TRBJ2-3; D is perhaps TRBD1 (6 bases). In germline, CDR1 is SGHTA, CDR2 FQGNSA. CDR3 length: 15 residues. V was clipped by 3 bases and J by 1 base, with 11 bases between them. The CDR3 protein is CASSFLRQGTDTQYF. The CDR3 bases are TGTGCCAGCAGCTTTCTCCGACAGGGCACAGATACGCAGTATTTT.